A single sample gave rise to the 8 T cell receptor beta chains below, sequenced in a study of tissue T cells after allogeneic stem cell transplantation. The assay was immunoSEQ multiplex PCR, and TCRdb's table has in-frame clones only and misses some. The repertoire includes about 11,000 clones, roughly two fifths of them detected once, and 1.8% sits in the top ten. Time point given: mouse harvest day 7 after allogeneic transplant. Tail vein injection delivered 10^7 T-cell-depleted bone marrow cells and 10^6 splenic CD5+ T cells. Sequencing was performed on skin. These TCRs come from a female BALB/c mouse given C57BL/6 T cells with graft-versus-host disease after an allogeneic hematopoietic cell transplant.

Concerning this clone: The listed genes are named as in mouse. The read finishes 1 residue shy of the CDR3 end, and the germline J gene is used to complete it. This sequence joins TRBV31 and TRBJ2-5, with 8 bases matching TRBD1. There are 15 residues in the CDR3. The V segment lost 1 base and the J segment 3 bases; nucleotides outside the gene matches: 6. Germline loops: CDR1 GKSSPN, CDR2 SITVG. The CDR3 DNA, read in part, is TGTGCCTGGAGTCCGACAGGGGTAAGGCAAGACACCCAGTAC. As protein: CAWSPTGVRQDTQY. The complete CDR3 protein is CAWSPTGVRQDTQYF.

Remarks on this clone: The gene symbols are mouse symbols. The observed sequence ends 1 residue before the CDR3 terminus, with the missing tail filled in from the germline J gene. This chain uses TRBV24 with TRBJ2-7; D may be TRBD1 (6 bases). Germline V gene data show CDR1 as KGHTA and CDR2 as FRNEEI. The CDR3 runs to 12 residues. Between the trimmed V and J ends, which lost 3 bases and 6 bases, there was a span of 9 bases. The DNA read from the CDR3 is TGTGCCAGCAGTCTAAAACAGGGTGAACAGTAC. Translating gives CASSLKQGEQY. The complete CDR3 reads CASSLKQGEQYF.

About this clone itself: Genes and germline are mouse. The read ends 1 residue shy of where the CDR3 ends; the end is completed using the germline J gene. The gene calls are TRBV26 and TRBJ2-3; 8 bases match TRBD2. The CDR3 consists of 16 residues. CDR1 KGHPV and CDR2 FQNQEV come from the germline V gene (reference sequence). V was clipped by 2 bases and J by 0 bases; unmatched bases: 4. CDR3 sequence reads: CASSLMGGASAETLYF. The sequenced CDR3 bases are TGTGCCAGCAGTCTGATGGGGGGGGCTAGTGCAGAAACGCTGTAT.

This clone has just a few counts. The gene symbols are mouse symbols. The CDR3 end falls 1 residue outside the read, so it is completed with the germline J gene. The rearrangement links TRBV13-1 to TRBJ1-6, with D uncertain. TRBJ1-6 qualifies as an ORF whose function is uncertain. Trimming left V 1 base short and J 6 bases short, with 5 bases between. Germline CDR1 NSHNY, CDR2 SYGAGN. CDR3 length: 13 amino acids. CDR3 residues: CASSDTINSPLYF. The sequenced CDR3 bases are TGTGCCAGCAGTGATACGATTAATTCGCCCCTCTAC.

This clone was seen a handful of times. Germline and genes: mouse. The read terminates 1 residue before the CDR3 end, so the remaining end is supplied by the germline J gene. The V and J genes are TRBV12-2 and TRBJ1-4; 9 bases map to TRBD1. Germline lookup yields CDR1 SGHLS and CDR2 HYDKME. CDR3 length equals 14 residues. The V segment lost 4 bases and the J segment 7 bases; nucleotides outside the gene matches: 6. CDR3 bases read: TGTGCCAGCTCCTCCGGGACAGGGCCCGAAAGATTATTT. It encodes CASSSGTGPERLF. The whole CDR3 region reads CASSSGTGPERLFF.

Comment on this clone: The germline and genes are mouse ones. The read stops 1 residue short of the end of the CDR3; the missing end is completed from the germline J gene. V and J are TRBV23 and TRBJ2-2; no DNA check was done on the table's D call, TRBD2. Germline assignment: CDR1 KGHTA and CDR2 FQNQQP. The CDR3 runs 15 residues. The CDR3 bases that were read are TGCTCCAGCAGTCAAAGGGGGGCGGGCACCGGGCAGCTCTAC. Residues: CSSSQRGAGTGQLY. The CDR3 as a whole reads CSSSQRGAGTGQLYF.

This clone is medium-sized within its sample. Genes and germline come from the mouse. The CDR3 goes on 1 residue after the read ends, and that part is filled in from the germline J gene. This sequence joins TRBV2 and TRBJ1-3, with a possible D match to TRBD1 (5 bases). CDR3 size: 14 residues. Trimming left V 2 bases short and J 3 bases short, with 8 bases between. CDR1 is LGHNA, CDR2 YSYQKL, per germline. CDR3 loop: CASSQQGFGNTLYF. The CDR3 DNA, read in part, is TGTGCCAGCAGCCAACAGGGATTTGGAAATACGCTCTAT.

Details on this clone: Gene labels here are mouse ones. The CDR3 goes on 1 residue after the read ends, and that part is filled in from the germline J gene. The chain employs TRBV26 and TRBJ2-3; D unclear. Trimming left V 3 bases short and J 0 bases short, with 7 bases between. Germline V gene sequence: CDR1 KGHPV, CDR2 FQNQEV (reference sequence). This CDR3 comprises 14 residues. CDR3 DNA, as far as it was read: TGTGCCAGCAGTCTCCCTATTAGTGCAGAAACGCTGTAT. Its protein product is CASSLPISAETLY. The CDR3, in full, reads CASSLPISAETLYF.